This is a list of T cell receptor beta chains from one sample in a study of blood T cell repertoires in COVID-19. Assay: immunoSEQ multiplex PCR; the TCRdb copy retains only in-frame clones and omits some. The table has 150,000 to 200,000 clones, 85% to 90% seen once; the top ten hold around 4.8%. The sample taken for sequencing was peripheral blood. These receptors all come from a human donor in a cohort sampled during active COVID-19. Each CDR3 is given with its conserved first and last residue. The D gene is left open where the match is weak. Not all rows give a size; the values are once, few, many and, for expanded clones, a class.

CATAGFSYNEQFF | TGTGCCACCGCGGGTTTCTCCTACAATGAGCAGTTCTTC | NA | NA | TRBJ2-1 | TRBV18
CASSLARADNSPLHF | TGTGCCAGCAGCTTAGCCAGGGCAGATAATTCACCCCTCCACTTT | NA | NA | TRBJ1-6 | TRBV7-2
CASSSDNQNTEAFF | TGCGCCAGCAGCTCGGACAATCAGAACACTGAAGCTTTCTTT | NA | NA | TRBJ1-1 | TRBV5-1
CASSLRDRDYEQYF | TGTGCCAGTAGTCTCCGGGATCGCGACTACGAGCAGTACTTC | NA | NA | TRBJ2-7 | TRBV19
CASSVGGLGSAEQYF | TGTGCCAGCAGCGTTGGGGGACTAGGATCTGCCGAGCAGTACTTC | TRBD2 | NA | TRBJ2-7 | TRBV9
CASSPKETSGRMEQYF | TGCGCCAGCAGCCCCAAAGAGACTAGCGGGAGGATGGAGCAGTACTTC | TRBD2 | once | TRBJ2-7 | TRBV4-1
CASSLAGGHYEQYF | TGTGCCAGCAGCTTAGCTGGGGGCCACTACGAGCAGTACTTC | NA | once | TRBJ2-7 | TRBV7-2
CASSLMAGAVHGYTF | TGCGCCAGCAGCTTGATGGCAGGGGCCGTCCATGGCTACACCTTC | NA | NA | TRBJ1-2 | TRBV5-1
CAISLTDNEKLFF | TGTGCCATCAGCCTTACAGATAATGAAAAACTGTTTTTT | NA | NA | TRBJ1-4 | TRBV10-3
CASSPGYGTAEQYF | TGTGCCAGCTCACCGGGGTATGGGACTGCAGAGCAGTACTTC | NA | NA | TRBJ2-7 | TRBV18
CASSPPFTGYNEQFF | TGTGCCAGCAGCCCCCCTTTTACGGGCTACAATGAGCAGTTCTTC | NA | once | TRBJ2-1 | TRBV13
CASSYGQSSYNEQFF | TGTGCCAGCAGTTACGGGCAGTCGTCCTACAATGAGCAGTTCTTC | NA | NA | TRBJ2-1 | TRBV6-2/TRBV6-3
CASSVAGVVAGGPTGELFF | TGTGCCAGCAGCGTAGCTGGGGTAGTAGCGGGGGGGCCCACCGGGGAGCTGTTTTTT | TRBD2 | NA | TRBJ2-2 | TRBV9
CASSPTGGNTIYF | TGTGCCAGCAGTCCCACAGGGGGAAACACCATATATTTT | NA | few | TRBJ1-3 | TRBV27
CASRGQSMNTEAFF | TGTGCCAGCAGAGGACAGTCCATGAACACTGAAGCTTTCTTT | NA | NA | TRBJ1-1 | TRBV6-5
CASSLTTGGAEAFF | TGCGCCAGCAGTTTAACAACAGGGGGCGCTGAAGCTTTCTTT | TRBD1 | NA | TRBJ1-1 | TRBV5-1
CASQGSTDTQYF | TGTGCCAGCCAGGGGAGCACAGATACGCAGTATTTT | NA | NA | TRBJ2-3 | TRBV5-6
CASSLAPPSGGYNEQFF | TGTGCCAGCAGCTTAGCCCCCCCTAGCGGGGGGTACAATGAGCAGTTCTTC | TRBD2 | NA | TRBJ2-1 | TRBV11-2
CASSPNPYRDEQYF | TGTGCCAGCAGCCCCAACCCTTACAGAGACGAGCAGTACTTC | NA | NA | TRBJ2-7 | TRBV2
CASSLDRGYPYEQYF | TGTGCCAGCAGCTTGGACAGGGGCTACCCCTACGAGCAGTACTTC | TRBD1 | NA | TRBJ2-7 | TRBV5-8
CASRGTGSSQPQHF | TGTGCCAGCAGGGGGACAGGGTCGAGCCAGCCCCAGCATTTT | TRBD1 | NA | TRBJ1-5 | TRBV28
CASRDKRSYEQYF | TGTGCCAGCCGGGACAAACGCTCCTACGAGCAGTACTTC | NA | NA | TRBJ2-7 | TRBV5-4
CAWTQGSYNEQFF | TGTGCCTGGACCCAGGGATCCTACAATGAGCAGTTCTTC | NA | NA | TRBJ2-1 | TRBV30
CASSSLDRGSDQPQHF | TGTGCCAGCAGTTCCCTTGACAGGGGCTCCGATCAGCCCCAGCATTTT | TRBD1 | NA | TRBJ1-5 | TRBV6-2/TRBV6-3
CASSLASWYSNEKLFF | TGTGCCAGCAGCTTAGCTTCCTGGTACTCTAATGAAAAACTGTTTTTT | NA | NA | TRBJ1-4 | TRBV7-9
CASSYVERRLNTEAFF | TGTGCCAGCAGTTATGTTGAGCGTCGGCTGAACACTGAAGCTTTCTTT | NA | once | TRBJ1-1 | TRBV6-2/TRBV6-3
CASSQMTGGDTEAFF | TGCGCCAGCAGCCAAATGACAGGGGGAGACACTGAAGCTTTCTTT | TRBD1 | few | TRBJ1-1 | TRBV4-1
CASSRGQGEQYF | TGTGCCAGCAGCCGGGGACAGGGCGAGCAGTACTTC | TRBD1 | NA | TRBJ2-7 | TRBV11-3